The 20 T cell receptor beta chains below all came from one sample that was sequenced in a study of blood T cell repertoires in COVID-19. Assay used: immunoSEQ multiplex PCR; TCRdb lists only in-frame clones, some missing. The table lists some 700,000 clones, just under 90% of them singletons. The material sequenced was peripheral blood. The receptors here all came from a woman aged 18-29 years with acute or convalescent COVID-19.

The J gene is TRBJ1-6, the V gene TRBV19, with 8 bases fitting TRBD1. V trimming: 6 bases; J trimming: 1 base; junction bases outside the gene matches: 2. This CDR3 comprises 15 residues. In germline, CDR1 is LNHDA, CDR2 SQIVND (reference sequence). CDR3 residues: CASSWDRSYNSPLHF. The CDR3 DNA reads as TGTGCCAGTAGCTGGGACAGGTCCTATAATTCACCCCTCCACTTT.

A note on this clone: Other DNA sequences in this specimen translate into the identical CDR3. V is TRBV6-4 and J is TRBJ2-3; D is uncertain. CDR1 is MRHNA and CDR2 is SNTAGT in the germline V gene. The CDR3 has 14 amino acids. V lost 2 bases, J lost 1 base, and 7 bases lay in between. DNA of the CDR3: TGTGCCAGCAGTGACGCAGGTGGCACAGATACGCAGTATTTT. Its translation: CASSDAGGTDTQYF.

As DNA, the CDR3 is TGTGCCAGCAGCTTAGTCGTGACCGGGGTAAACATTCAGTACTTC. Protein product: CASSLVVTGVNIQYF. V gene TRBV7-9 combines with J gene TRBJ2-4, with D maybe TRBD2 (5 bases). Germline V gene data show CDR1 as SEHNR and CDR2 as FQNEAQ (reference sequence). The V end lost 1 base, the J end lost 6 bases, and 13 bases lay between the germline ends. There are 15 residues in the CDR3.

The rearrangement links TRBV4-1 to TRBJ1-4; D remains unclear. CDR1 is MGHRA, CDR2 YSYEKL, per germline. V lost 4 bases and J lost 4, with 10 bases in between. This CDR3 region has 14 residues. CDR3: CASSRSGYNEKLFF. The CDR3 nucleotides read TGCGCCAGCAGCCGGTCAGGTTATAATGAAAAACTGTTTTTT.

V usage is TRBV7-2 and J usage is TRBJ2-3, with D possibly matching TRBD1 (5 bases). Germline V lookup: CDR1 SGHTA, CDR2 FQGNSA. Trimming took off 2 bases at V and 10 bases at J, with 10 bases between the two ends. The CDR3 sequence is 12 residues long. CDR3 loop: CASSLKGNPQYF. As DNA, the CDR3 is TGTGCCAGCAGCTTAAAGGGGAACCCGCAGTATTTT.

This chain links TRBV5-1 with TRBJ1-2; no clear D gene. V was clipped by 4 bases and J by 8 bases, with 12 bases between them. The CDR3 is made up of 12 amino acids. Germline V CDR1 and CDR2: SGHRS, YFSETQ. The CDR3 DNA reads as TGCGCCAGCAGCAGAAACAGTTTCGGCTACACCTTC. The encoded protein is CASSRNSFGYTF.

This chain links TRBV12-5 with TRBJ2-7, with TRBD2 matching 8 bases. Trimming took 0 bases from V and 2 from J; bases not matched to a gene: 15. CDR3 size: 19 residues. Per the germline V gene, CDR1 is LGHNT and CDR2 is FRNRAP. The CDR3 region has the DNA TGTGCTAGTGGTTTGGTATTTTATCGGGAGGGCTGGATTGCCTACGAGCAGTACTTC. Translating gives CASGLVFYREGWIAYEQYF.

The chain employs TRBV24-1 and TRBJ2-5; TRBD2 might be the D (6 bases). This CDR3 is built from 15 residues. V lost 4 bases and J 5 bases, leaving 16 bases between the germline ends. Germline values: CDR1 KGHDR, CDR2 SFDVKD. The CDR3 DNA follows: TGTGCCACCAGTGAGCGGGGAAAGGCCTCGGAGACCCAGTACTTC. This encodes CATSERGKASETQYF.

This clone showed up just a few times. This sequence joins TRBV6-1 and TRBJ1-5; D call uncertain. The CDR3 covers 17 residues. Trimming removed 3 bases at V and 0 bases at J, with 15 bases between. The germline V gene has CDR1 MNHNS and CDR2 SASEGT. The CDR3 here is CASSEGRQIYSNQPQHF. Written as DNA, the CDR3 is TGTGCCAGCAGTGAGGGCAGACAAATTTATAGCAATCAGCCCCAGCATTTT.

The chain is built from TRBV27 and TRBJ2-1, with 12 bases that match TRBD2. Germline V CDR1 and CDR2: MNHEY, SMNVEV (reference sequence). This CDR3 region has 16 residues. V lost 1 base, J lost 7 bases, and 5 bases stayed unmatched. CDR3 sequence reads: CASSLWASGGENEQFF. As DNA, the CDR3 is TGTGCCAGCAGTTTATGGGCTAGCGGGGGGGAGAATGAGCAGTTCTTC.

This chain uses TRBV28 with TRBJ1-4; D gene unclear. Per the germline V gene, CDR1 is MDHEN and CDR2 is SYDVKM. V was clipped by 2 bases and J by 4 bases, with 8 bases between them. The CDR3 covers 14 residues. The CDR3 sequence: CASSLALNNEKLFF. CDR3 bases: TGTGCCAGCAGTTTAGCGTTAAATAATGAAAAACTGTTTTTT.

This rearrangement joins TRBV4-1 to TRBJ2-2; D may be TRBD2 (7 bases). The germline V gene encodes CDR1 MGHRA and CDR2 YSYEKL. V lost 4 bases and J 6 bases, leaving 15 bases between the germline ends. The CDR3 spans 15 residues. This CDR3 is CASSPRIGGPGELFF. The CDR3 nucleotides read TGCGCCAGCAGCCCACGGATCGGGGGGCCCGGGGAGCTGTTTTTT.

The chain couples TRBV7-2 to TRBJ2-5; 10 bases fit TRBD1. The CDR3 runs 14 residues. CDR1 and CDR2 (germline): SGHTA, FQGNSA. V was pared by 4 bases and J by 5 bases, with 4 bases of the junction left unmatched. CDR3 sequence: CASSYGTGEETQYF. CDR3 bases: TGTGCCAGCAGCTACGGGACAGGGGAGGAGACCCAGTACTTC.

The V and J genes are TRBV7-9 and TRBJ2-2; 11 bases align to TRBD1. This CDR3 spans 18 amino acids. Germline trimming cut 4 bases from V and 4 bases from J; bases unmatched to any gene: 11. The V gene's germline CDR1 is SEHNR and CDR2 FQNEAQ (reference sequence). The CDR3 loop is CASSSARTGGIGTGELFF. The CDR3 DNA follows: TGTGCCAGCAGCTCCGCGCGGACAGGGGGCATCGGCACCGGGGAGCTGTTTTTT.

The V call is TRBV6-4, the J call TRBJ2-1; D is possibly TRBD2 (5 bases). The germline V and J ends were trimmed by 3 bases and 3 bases, with 12 bases remaining between them. The CDR3 totals 15 residues. Germline CDR1 is MRHNA and CDR2 is SNTAGT. The CDR3: CASSEGAVGYNEQFF. In DNA form, the CDR3 reads TGTGCCAGCAGTGAGGGAGCGGTAGGCTACAATGAGCAGTTCTTC.

This clone was seen more than once but under ten times. The gene calls are TRBV15 and TRBJ1-4; TRBD1 might be the D (5 bases). V was clipped by 4 bases and J by 5 bases, with 11 bases between them. Germline V gene sequence: CDR1 LNHNV, CDR2 YYDKDF (reference sequence). This CDR3 is built from 14 residues. CDR3 sequence reads: CATSNGGKNEKLFF. In DNA, the CDR3 is TGTGCCACCAGCAACGGGGGAAAGAATGAAAAACTGTTTTTT.

The V gene is TRBV6-2 or TRBV6-3, the J gene TRBJ1-2; D remains ambiguous. Per germline, CDR1 MNHEY and CDR2 SVGEGT. The CDR3 has 13 residues. The germline V and J ends were trimmed by 6 bases and 5 bases, with 13 bases remaining between them. CDR3 sequence reads: CASRPQFPYGYTF. CDR3 nucleotides: TGTGCCAGCAGACCTCAGTTCCCTTATGGCTACACCTTC.

This clone was seen once. The V call is TRBV18, the J call TRBJ2-3; maybe TRBD1 (5 bases). V was shortened by 0 bases and J by 0 bases, with 16 bases between the two germline ends. The CDR3 is 18 residues long. The germline gives CDR1 KGHSH, CDR2 LQKENI. The CDR3 DNA reads as TGTGCCAGCTCACCACCGATATTCAGGGCAATTAGCACAGATACGCAGTATTTT. It encodes CASSPPIFRAISTDTQYF.

This chain uses TRBV28 with TRBJ2-3; D gene unclear. V was shortened by 3 bases and J by 6 bases, with 4 bases between the two germline ends. The CDR3 extends over 11 amino acids. Looked up from germline, CDR1 is MDHEN and CDR2 is SYDVKM. CDR3 amino acids: CASSFMDTQYF. The CDR3 DNA follows: TGTGCCAGCAGTTTTATGGATACGCAGTATTTT.

The gene calls are TRBV13 and TRBJ1-2; the D gene is possibly TRBD1 (5 bases). This CDR3 contains 13 residues. The ends were cut back, 5 bases at V and 7 bases at J, with 14 bases in the middle. The germline gives CDR1 PRHDT, CDR2 FYEKMQ (reference sequence). The DNA of the CDR3 is TGTGCCAGCAGCCCCCAGGGTGAGTTTGGCTACACCTTC. It codes for CASSPQGEFGYTF.